The 11 T cell receptor beta chains listed next were all sequenced from one sample in a study of control samples from healthy donors and cancer patients. Generated by immunoSEQ multiplex PCR, the TCRdb table keeps only in-frame clones and is missing some. The table lists 100,000 to 150,000 clones, roughly 90% of them singletons. Sequencing used blood. Receptor source: a middle-aged man in good health.

V gene TRBV2 combines with J gene TRBJ1-5; no clear D gene. In germline, CDR1 is SNHLY, CDR2 FYNNEI. The CDR3 loop spans 12 amino acids. Deletions cut 3 bases from V and 0 bases from J, with 0 bases between. The CDR3 loop is CASSDSNQPQHF. CDR3 bases: TGTGCCAGCAGTGATAGCAATCAGCCCCAGCATTTT. Combining the CDR3 with reference TRBV2 and TRBJ1-5 gives the whole variable domain EPEVTQTPSHQVTQMGQEVILRCVPISNHLYFYWYRQILGQKVEFLVSFYNNEISEKSEIFDDQFSVERPDGSNFTLKIRSTKLEDSAMYFCASSDSNQPQHFGDGTRLSIL.

The chain links TRBV27 to TRBJ1-1, with 9 bases identical to TRBD1. The CDR3 sequence is 15 residues long. CDR1 is MNHEY and CDR2 is SMNVEV in the germline V gene (reference sequence). The V gene end was trimmed by 3 bases and the J gene end by 5 bases; junction bases not matched to a gene: 7. The CDR3 nucleotides are TGTGCCAGCAGTTTGCGAGGACAGGGGCTAACTGAAGCTTTCTTT. Amino acid sequence: CASSLRGQGLTEAFF.

The rearrangement uses TRBV7-2 and TRBJ1-3; 8 nucleotides line up with TRBD1. The CDR3 has 16 amino acids. The V gene's germline CDR1 is SGHTA and CDR2 FQGNSA. The trim removed 4 bases at V and 2 bases at J, leaving 7 bases unmatched. CDR3 region: CASSSGQGGAGNTIYF. The CDR3 DNA is TGTGCCAGCAGCTCCGGACAGGGAGGAGCTGGAAACACCATATATTTT.

The chain uses TRBV10-3 and TRBJ2-3; 8 positions agree with TRBD1. V lost 11 bases to trimming and J lost 1 base; unmatched junction nucleotides: 5. Germline V gene sequence: CDR1 ENHRY, CDR2 SYGVKD. This CDR3 region has 13 residues. In DNA form, the CDR3 reads TGTGCCGTAGGACAGGGCGGCACAGATACGCAGTATTTT. It encodes CAVGQGGTDTQYF.

This clone has just one count. The V gene is TRBV27, the J gene TRBJ2-5; TRBD1 matches at 8 bases. The CDR3 length is 14 residues. The junction had 6 bases not matched to a gene; V was cut back by 4 bases and J by 5 bases. The germline V gene encodes CDR1 MNHEY and CDR2 SMNVEV (reference sequence). CDR3 DNA sequence: TGTGCCAGCAGTTCACTCACAGGGGGGGAGACCCAGTACTTC. This encodes CASSSLTGGETQYF.

V and J are TRBV7-6 and TRBJ1-1; D remains ambiguous. V was clipped by 5 bases and J by 4 bases, with 8 bases between them. Per germline, CDR1 SGHVS and CDR2 FNYEAQ. The CDR3 is 12 amino acids. CDR3 loop: CASSRFGTEAFF. The CDR3 nucleotides read TGTGCCAGCAGCCGCTTTGGCACTGAAGCTTTCTTT.

The chain is built from TRBV12-3 or TRBV12-4 and TRBJ2-1; the D is unclear. This CDR3 region has 13 residues. Trimming pared 6 bases from V and 12 bases from J, leaving 18 bases between. CDR3 region: CASRPRLLGGQFF. CDR3 DNA sequence: TGTGCCAGCAGGCCCCGTCTGTTGGGCGGGCAGTTCTTC.

This chain joins TRBV6-1 and TRBJ2-5; 9 positions match TRBD2. V lost 1 base and J lost 4; bases outside the gene matches: 1. Germline V gene data show CDR1 as MNHNS and CDR2 as SASEGT. There are 14 residues in the CDR3. The CDR3 here is CASSEGGGGETQYF. The CDR3 nucleotides read TGTGCCAGCAGTGAAGGCGGGGGGGGAGAGACCCAGTACTTC.

This sequence joins TRBV2 and TRBJ1-1; no clear D. The CDR3 spans 12 residues. Germline V lookup: CDR1 SNHLY, CDR2 FYNNEI. V lost 5 bases and J lost 2, with 6 bases in between. Here the CDR3 reads CASSRRNTEAFF. CDR3 bases: TGTGCCAGCAGTCGGAGAAACACTGAAGCTTTCTTT.

The chain links TRBV18 to TRBJ1-3, with D uncertain. This CDR3 comprises 14 residues. Per the germline V gene, CDR1 is KGHSH and CDR2 is LQKENI. V was pared by 3 bases and J by 7 bases, with 13 bases between. In DNA, the CDR3 is TGTGCCAGCTCACCTCCGGGTTTAGAGAACACCATATATTTT. This translates into CASSPPGLENTIYF.

The J gene is TRBJ1-3, the V gene TRBV5-1; no reliable D call. This CDR3 has 16 amino acids. CDR1 and CDR2 from the germline V gene are SGHRS and YFSETQ. Trimming shortened V by 0 bases and J by 0 bases, and 10 bases separated the two germline ends. CDR3 amino acids: CASSLGRTLSGNTIYF. Written as DNA, the CDR3 is TGCGCCAGCAGCTTGGGAAGGACCCTCTCTGGAAACACCATATATTTT.